The source of this TCR beta chain is a study of OX40 agonist ivuxolimab in advanced cancers. Study results and caveats: In CD8+ T cells, expanded clones were on average more numerous than in CD4+.

Patients with autoimmune history or systemic immunosuppression were excluded. The CDR3 is 18 residues long. In germline, CDR1 is MDHEN, CDR2 SYDVKM. V lost 7 bases, J lost 0 bases, and 14 bases stayed unmatched. Concerning this clone: Its antigen is unknown.

Clones were sequenced by immunoSEQ multiplex PCR, and TCRdb holds only the in-frame ones, with some missing. The profile shows about 35,000 clones, around 92% of them singletons. The chain couples TRBV28 to TRBJ2-1; 8 bases fit TRBD1. The receptor was isolated from an adult with an advanced solid tumor such as melanoma, head and neck, liver or kidney cancer. Material: CD4+ or CD8+ T cells sorted from blood, obtained in a trial of the OX40 agonist ivuxolimab. CDR3 amino acids: CASTQTGEFAPSYNEQFF. The CDR3 DNA sequence: TGTGCCAGCACCCAGACAGGGGAGTTTGCCCCCTCCTACAATGAGCAGTTCTTC.